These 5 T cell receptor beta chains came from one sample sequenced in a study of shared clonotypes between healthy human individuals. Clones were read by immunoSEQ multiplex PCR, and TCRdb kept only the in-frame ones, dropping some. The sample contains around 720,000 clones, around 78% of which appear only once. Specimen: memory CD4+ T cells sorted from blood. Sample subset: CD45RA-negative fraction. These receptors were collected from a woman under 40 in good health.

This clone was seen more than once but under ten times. For the CDR3, the DNA is TGTGCCAGCAGTGCATACCAGGGAAATGAAAAACTGTTTTTT. It encodes CASSAYQGNEKLFF. The genes are TRBV6-1 and TRBJ1-4, with D tentatively TRBD1 (5 bases). This CDR3 has 14 residues. V lost 4 bases and J lost 5, with 11 bases in between. CDR1 MNHNS and CDR2 SASEGT come from the germline V gene.

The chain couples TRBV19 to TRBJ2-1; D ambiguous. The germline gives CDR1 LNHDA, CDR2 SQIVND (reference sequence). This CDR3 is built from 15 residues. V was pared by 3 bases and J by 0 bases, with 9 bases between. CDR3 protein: CASSIQTFSYNEQFF. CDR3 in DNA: TGTGCCAGTAGTATCCAGACCTTCTCCTACAATGAGCAGTTCTTC.

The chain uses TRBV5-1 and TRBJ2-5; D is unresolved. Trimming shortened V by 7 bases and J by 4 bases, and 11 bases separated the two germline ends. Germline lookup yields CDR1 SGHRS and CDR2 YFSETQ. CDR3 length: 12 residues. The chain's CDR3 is CASGVASETQYF. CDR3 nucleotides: TGCGCCAGCGGAGTAGCCTCAGAGACCCAGTACTTC.

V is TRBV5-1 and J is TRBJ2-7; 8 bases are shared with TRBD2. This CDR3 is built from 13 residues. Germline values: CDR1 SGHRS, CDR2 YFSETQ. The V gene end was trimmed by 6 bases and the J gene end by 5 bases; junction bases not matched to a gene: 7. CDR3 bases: TGCGCCAGCAACCCCGGGAGGGGCGACGAGCAGTACTTC. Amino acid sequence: CASNPGRGDEQYF.

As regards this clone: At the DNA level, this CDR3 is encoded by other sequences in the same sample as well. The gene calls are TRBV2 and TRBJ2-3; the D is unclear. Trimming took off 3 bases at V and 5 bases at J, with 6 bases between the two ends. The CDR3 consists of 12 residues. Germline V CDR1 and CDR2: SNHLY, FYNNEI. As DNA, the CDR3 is TGTGCCAGCAGTGACCTCGGAGATACGCAGTATTTT. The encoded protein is CASSDLGDTQYF.